Listed here are 13 T cell receptor beta chains from one sample, sequenced in a study of T cells after yellow fever vaccination. TCRdb itself ran the 5' RACE reads through MiXCR, one entry per CDR3 protein. The data show under 300,000 distinct CDR3 sequences, around 7% seen once. The sample was CD4+ T cells sorted from PBMCs, taken 15 days after the yellow fever booster vaccination. These receptors came from a man aged 25-45 years who received the YFV17D yellow fever vaccine.

This chain joins TRBV14 and TRBJ2-7; D uncertain. V shed 0 bases and J shed 2 bases, with 11 bases lying between them. The CDR3 contains 15 residues. The germline V gene has CDR1 SGHDN and CDR2 FVKESK. CDR3 nucleotides: TGTGCCAGCAGCCAAGAATCATGGAACGCCTACGAGCAGTACTTC. Translated, it gives CASSQESWNAYEQYF.

This rearrangement joins TRBV6-5 to TRBJ2-5; D possibly corresponds to TRBD2 (5 bases). Per germline, CDR1 MNHEY and CDR2 SVGAGI. V lost 0 bases to trimming and J lost 5 bases, with 13 bases between them. This CDR3 is built from 15 residues. The CDR3 reads CASSYSGAGGETQYF. CDR3 coding DNA: TGTGCCAGCAGTTACTCCGGCGCGGGTGGGGAGACCCAGTACTTC.

This clonotype was counted ten times or more. V is TRBV28 and J is TRBJ2-3; weak D call: TRBD2 (6 bases). CDR3 length: 16 residues. Germline V gene data show CDR1 as MDHEN and CDR2 as SYDVKM. V was clipped by 2 bases and J by 2 bases, with 14 bases between them. The CDR3 DNA sequence: TGTGCCAGCAGTTTAGGAGGTAGCGGCCTCACAGATACGCAGTATTTT. This codes for CASSLGGSGLTDTQYF.

V usage is TRBV5-4 and J usage is TRBJ1-1; D not resolved. V was pared by 4 bases and J by 3 bases, with 19 bases between. Germline V gene data show CDR1 as SGHNT and CDR2 as YYREEE (reference sequence). The CDR3 loop spans 16 amino acids. The CDR3 region has the DNA TGTGCCAGCAGCGGATCCTTGACGGCACAATACACTGAAGCTTTCTTT. Encoded protein: CASSGSLTAQYTEAFF.

The table lists this clonotype with many counts. CDR3 loop: CSAGGLAGGDEQYF. CDR3 DNA: TGCAGTGCGGGGGGACTAGCGGGTGGAGACGAGCAGTACTTC. V is TRBV20-1 and J is TRBJ2-7, with 12 positions matching TRBD2. There are 14 residues in the CDR3. Germline CDR1 is DFQATT and CDR2 is SNEGSKA (reference sequence). J was trimmed by 5 bases and V by 6 bases; bases with no gene match: 8.

This clonotype was recorded many times. This rearrangement joins TRBV6-5 to TRBJ2-5, with D perhaps matching TRBD1 (5 bases). Germline CDR1 is MNHEY and CDR2 is SVGAGI. This CDR3 contains 13 residues. Trimming left V 3 bases short and J 5 bases short, with 10 bases between. The DNA of the CDR3 is TGTGCCAGCAGTTATAGGGGCCACGAGACCCAGTACTTC. Encoded protein: CASSYRGHETQYF.

The rearrangement links TRBV30 to TRBJ1-5; D is uncertain. Trimming cost V 2 bases and J 0 bases, with 8 bases left between them. Germline CDR1 GTSNPN, CDR2 SVGIG (reference sequence). CDR3 length: 14 residues. CDR3 sequence reads: CAWSPLGSNQPQHF. CDR3 DNA sequence: TGTGCCTGGAGTCCCTTGGGTAGCAATCAGCCCCAGCATTTT.

J is TRBJ2-7 and V is TRBV7-2; 8 bases map to TRBD1. The V segment lost 5 bases and the J segment 2 bases; nucleotides outside the gene matches: 11. The germline gives CDR1 SGHTA, CDR2 FQGNSA. The length of the CDR3 is 16 residues. The CDR3 DNA reads TGTGCCAGCAGCCGATCCCAGGGGGCAAGTACCTACGAGCAGTACTTC. It translates to CASSRSQGASTYEQYF.

This clonotype was recorded a few times. The junction and the germline gene differ at one end; a read error may be behind it. The chain uses TRBV7-7 and TRBJ2-5; TRBD2 aligns across 7 bases. Per germline, CDR1 SSHAT and CDR2 FNYEAQ (reference sequence). This CDR3 comprises 15 residues. The DNA of the CDR3 is TGTGCTAGCAGCTCCTCAGCGGGAAACCAGGAGACCCAGTACTTC. Encoded protein: CASSSSAGNQETQYF.

The chain carries TRBV15 and TRBJ2-7; the match to TRBD1 covers 8 bases. The CDR3 spans 14 residues. V lost 4 bases, J lost 5 bases, and 7 bases stayed unmatched. Germline V gene lookup returns CDR1 LNHNV and CDR2 YYDKDF (reference sequence). For the CDR3, the DNA is TGTGCCACCAGCACAGACAGGGGACGGGACGAGCAGTACTTC. Translating it yields CATSTDRGRDEQYF.

Comments on this clonotype: Possible read error: a much larger clone is one base away. The chain is built from TRBV18 and TRBJ1-3; no clear D. With 4 bases removed from V and 3 bases from J, the gap between germline ends came to 10 bases. The CDR3 sequence is 14 residues long. Germline V gives CDR1 KGHSH, CDR2 LQKENI. The CDR3 DNA reads as TGTGCCAGCTCACGCCCGGCGGATGGAAACACCATATATTTT. It encodes CASSRPADGNTIYF.

This clonotype was seen a handful of times. The gene calls are TRBV20-1 and TRBJ2-7; a possible D gene is TRBD1 (5 bases). Trimming took 4 bases from V and 1 from J, leaving 11 bases between them. Germline V CDR1 and CDR2: DFQATT, SNEGSKA (reference sequence). The CDR3 is 13 residues long. The CDR3 spells CSANAGLSYEQYF. CDR3 DNA: TGCAGTGCTAATGCAGGGCTTTCCTACGAGCAGTACTTC.

This clonotype has only a few counts. The chain recombines TRBV5-1 with TRBJ1-4; 8 nucleotides line up with TRBD1. The V segment lost 0 bases and the J segment 0 bases; nucleotides outside the gene matches: 1. Germline loops: CDR1 SGHRS, CDR2 YFSETQ. The CDR3 has 16 amino acids. The CDR3 loop is CASSLGTGTTNEKLFF. CDR3 coding DNA: TGCGCCAGCAGCTTGGGGACAGGGACAACTAATGAAAAACTGTTTTTT.